One and the same sample provided the 7 T cell receptor beta chains below, sequenced in a study of breast tumors, draining lymph nodes, adjacent tissues. Samples came from axillary lymph nodes draining the breast cancer. TCRdb processed the multiplex PCR reads anew with MiXCR; each CDR3 protein has one entry. The table has 150,000 to 200,000 distinct CDR3 sequences, roughly 30% seen once. The specimen was axillary lymph node tissue. The receptor set was obtained from a female donor with breast cancer. Some clones in this sample may be carry-over from other donors' samples.

The chain joins TRBV3-1 to TRBJ1-2; D ambiguous. Germline values: CDR1 LGHDT, CDR2 YNNKEL (reference sequence). The CDR3 has 14 residues. V gave up 4 bases and J gave up 0 bases, with 9 bases separating them. The CDR3 bases are TGTGCCAGCAGCCCCCAGGTTGCTAACTATGGCTACACCTTC. Its translation: CASSPQVANYGYTF.

This clonotype was picked up many times. The chain is built from TRBV6-5 and TRBJ2-1; TRBD1 might be the D (5 bases). The CDR3 consists of 14 residues. The V gene's germline CDR1 is MNHEY and CDR2 SVGAGI. V lost 5 bases, J lost 2 bases, and 10 bases lay in between. The CDR3 DNA reads TGTGCCAGCAGTGCAGGGTGGGCCTACAATGAGCAGTTCTTC. Protein sequence: CASSAGWAYNEQFF.

This clonotype has ten or more counts. The chain carries TRBV25-1 and TRBJ1-2; 7 bases fit TRBD1. This CDR3 has 13 amino acids. The V segment lost 4 bases and the J segment 4 bases; nucleotides outside the gene matches: 3. Germline assignment: CDR1 MGHDK and CDR2 SYGVNS. CDR3 loop: CASSGGTAYGYTF. The CDR3 DNA follows: TGTGCCAGCAGTGGGGGGACAGCCTATGGCTACACCTTC.

V gene TRBV27 combines with J gene TRBJ2-5; D call uncertain. Trimming took 4 bases from V and 5 from J, leaving 20 bases between them. This CDR3 spans 16 amino acids. Germline V gene data show CDR1 as MNHEY and CDR2 as SMNVEV (reference sequence). The CDR3 DNA reads TGTGCCAGCAGTTCAACGGGCGCAGGCCTGAGGGAGACCCAGTACTTC. Protein: CASSSTGAGLRETQYF.

This clonotype was counted once. V gene TRBV13 combines with J gene TRBJ2-3; TRBD2 matches at 13 bases. The CDR3 is 19 residues long. Germline V gene sequence: CDR1 PRHDT, CDR2 FYEKMQ (reference sequence). With V trimmed by 4 bases and J by 1 base, 11 bases remained unmatched. In DNA form, the CDR3 reads TGTGCCAGCAGCTGGGGGACTAGCGGGACTGTAACCTGCACAGATACGCAGTATTTT. Residues: CASSWGTSGTVTCTDTQYF.

This clonotype has ten or more counts. The chain employs TRBV20-1 and TRBJ1-1, with 7 bases aligning to TRBD1. Germline CDR1 reads DFQATT; CDR2 reads SNEGSKA (reference sequence). The ends lost 5 bases at V and 5 bases at J; junction bases unmatched: 14. The CDR3 sequence is 15 residues long. CDR3 DNA: TGCAGTGCTCTCCCAGGGGGGAAAACGTGGACTGAAGCTTTCTTT. As protein: CSALPGGKTWTEAFF.

This clonotype was recorded many times. V gene TRBV9 combines with J gene TRBJ1-3; a weak D match, TRBD1 (5 bases). Germline CDR1 SGDLS, CDR2 YYNGEE. V was clipped by 1 base and J by 0 bases, with 5 bases between them. The CDR3 has 14 amino acids. The CDR3 DNA reads TGTGCCAGCAGCGTAACAGGCTCTGGAAACACCATATATTTT. Amino acid sequence: CASSVTGSGNTIYF.